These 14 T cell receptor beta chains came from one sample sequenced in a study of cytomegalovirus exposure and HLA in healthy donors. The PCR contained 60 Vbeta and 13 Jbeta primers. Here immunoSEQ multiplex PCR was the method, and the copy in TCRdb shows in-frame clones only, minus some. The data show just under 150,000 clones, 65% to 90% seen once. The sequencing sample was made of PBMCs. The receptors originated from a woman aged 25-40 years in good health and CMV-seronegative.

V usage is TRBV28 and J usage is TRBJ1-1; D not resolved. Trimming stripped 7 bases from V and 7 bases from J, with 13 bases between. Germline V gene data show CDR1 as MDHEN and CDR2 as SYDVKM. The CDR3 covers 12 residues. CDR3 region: CASTQADNEAFF. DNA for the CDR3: TGTGCCAGCACCCAGGCCGACAATGAAGCTTTCTTT.

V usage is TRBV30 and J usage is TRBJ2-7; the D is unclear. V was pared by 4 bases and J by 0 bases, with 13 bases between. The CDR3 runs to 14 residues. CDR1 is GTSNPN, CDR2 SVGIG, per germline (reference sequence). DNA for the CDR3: TGTGCCTGGATGTCTGTATTGAGCTCCTACGAGCAGTACTTC. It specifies CAWMSVLSSYEQYF.

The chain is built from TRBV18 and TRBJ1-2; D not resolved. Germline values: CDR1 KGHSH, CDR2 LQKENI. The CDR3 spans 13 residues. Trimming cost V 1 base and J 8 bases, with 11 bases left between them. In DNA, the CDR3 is TGTGCCAGCTCACCACAGAGGGAAGGGGGCTACACCTTC. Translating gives CASSPQREGGYTF.

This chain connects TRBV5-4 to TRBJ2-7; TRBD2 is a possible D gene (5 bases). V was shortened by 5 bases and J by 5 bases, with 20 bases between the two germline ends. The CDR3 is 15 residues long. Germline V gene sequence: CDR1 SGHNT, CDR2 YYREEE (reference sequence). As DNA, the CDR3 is TGTGCCAGCAGTCCCCGCGCGGGTAGCTACCACGAGCAGTACTTC. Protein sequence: CASSPRAGSYHEQYF.

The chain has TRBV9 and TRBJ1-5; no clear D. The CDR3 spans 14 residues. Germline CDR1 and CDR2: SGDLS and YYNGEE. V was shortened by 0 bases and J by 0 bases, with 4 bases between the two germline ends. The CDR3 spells CASSVVSSNQPQHF. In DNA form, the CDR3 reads TGTGCCAGCAGCGTAGTCTCTAGCAATCAGCCCCAGCATTTT.

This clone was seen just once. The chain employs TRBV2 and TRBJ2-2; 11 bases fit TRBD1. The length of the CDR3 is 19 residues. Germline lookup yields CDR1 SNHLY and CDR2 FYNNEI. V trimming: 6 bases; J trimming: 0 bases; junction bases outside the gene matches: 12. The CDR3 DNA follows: TGTGCCAGCAGACGAACCTCCGGGACAGGGGGGACGAACACCGGGGAGCTGTTTTTT. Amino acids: CASRRTSGTGGTNTGELFF.

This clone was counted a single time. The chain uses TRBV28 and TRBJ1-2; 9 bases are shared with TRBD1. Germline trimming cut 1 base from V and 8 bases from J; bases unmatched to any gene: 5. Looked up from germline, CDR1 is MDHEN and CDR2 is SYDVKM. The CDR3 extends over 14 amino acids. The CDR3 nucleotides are TGTGCCAGCAGTTTATCCACGACAGGGGGAGGCTACACCTTC. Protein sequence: CASSLSTTGGGYTF.

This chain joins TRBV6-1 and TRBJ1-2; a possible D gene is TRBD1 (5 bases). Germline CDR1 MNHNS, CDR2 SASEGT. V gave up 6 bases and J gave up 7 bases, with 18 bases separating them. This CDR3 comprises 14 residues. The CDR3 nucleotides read TGTGCCAGCAGGGGGGGACTGAAGTCGGGTGGCTACACCTTC. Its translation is CASRGGLKSGGYTF.

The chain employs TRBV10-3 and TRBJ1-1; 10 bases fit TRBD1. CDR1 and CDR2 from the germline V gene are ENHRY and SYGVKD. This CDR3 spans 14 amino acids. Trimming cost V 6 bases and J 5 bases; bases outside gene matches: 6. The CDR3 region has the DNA TGTGCCATCAGGGCGGGACAGGGGACGACTGAAGCTTTCTTT. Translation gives CAIRAGQGTTEAFF.

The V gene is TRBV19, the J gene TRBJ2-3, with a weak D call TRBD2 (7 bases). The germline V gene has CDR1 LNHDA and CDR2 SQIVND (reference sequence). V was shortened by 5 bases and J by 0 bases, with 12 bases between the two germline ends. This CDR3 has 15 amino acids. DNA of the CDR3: TGTGCCAGTAGTGTCGGGGGGCTAAGCACAGATACGCAGTATTTT. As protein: CASSVGGLSTDTQYF.

The CDR3 region is CASSLNFASGYEQYF. CDR3 coding DNA: TGTGCCAGCAGTTTAAATTTTGCTAGCGGCTACGAGCAGTACTTC. The chain combines TRBV27 with TRBJ2-7; 7 bases align to TRBD2. Germline lookup yields CDR1 MNHEY and CDR2 SMNVEV (reference sequence). J gave up 3 bases and V 2 bases, and 7 bases lay outside the gene matches. The CDR3 contains 15 residues.

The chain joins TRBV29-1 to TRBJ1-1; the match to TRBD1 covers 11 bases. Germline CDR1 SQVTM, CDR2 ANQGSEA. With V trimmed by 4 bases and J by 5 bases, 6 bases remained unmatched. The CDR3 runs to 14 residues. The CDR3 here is CSVVRDRGWTEAFF. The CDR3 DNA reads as TGCAGCGTTGTCAGGGACAGGGGGTGGACTGAAGCTTTCTTT.

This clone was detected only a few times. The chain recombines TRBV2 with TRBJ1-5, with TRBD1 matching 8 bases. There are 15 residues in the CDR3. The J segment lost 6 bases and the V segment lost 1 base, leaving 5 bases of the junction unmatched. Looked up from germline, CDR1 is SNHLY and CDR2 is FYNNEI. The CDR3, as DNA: TGTGCCAGCAGTGAAGGGCAGGGGGCAGGTCAGCCCCAGCATTTT. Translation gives CASSEGQGAGQPQHF.

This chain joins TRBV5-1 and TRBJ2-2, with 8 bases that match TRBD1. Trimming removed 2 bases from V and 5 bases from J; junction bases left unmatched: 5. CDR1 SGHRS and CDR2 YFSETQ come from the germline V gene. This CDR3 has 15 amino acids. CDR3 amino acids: CASSFSGGRTGELFF. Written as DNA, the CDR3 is TGCGCCAGCAGCTTTTCAGGGGGCCGAACCGGGGAGCTGTTTTTT.